The rows below give T cell receptor beta chains drawn from one sample of a study of T cells in Graves' hyperthyroidism and ophthalmopathy. One entry per CDR3 protein results from TCRdb running MiXCR on the multiplex PCR reads. The sample includes fewer than 550,000 distinct CDR3 sequences, 15% to 17% of them seen just once. The sequencing sample was made of blood. The receptors here all came from a woman aged 18-30 years with Graves' hyperthyroidism. Both conserved end residues are trimmed from each CDR3. The D gene is left open where the match is weak.

v_gene	d_gene	j_gene	CDR3aa
TRBV27	TRBD1	TRBJ1-1	ASSSGTGGARREAF
TRBV6-2/TRBV6-3	TRBD2	TRBJ2-2	ASSPPGAGGTGELF
TRBV7-9	TRBD2	TRBJ2-1	ASSLALAGGEWDNEQF
TRBV10-3	.	TRBJ2-7	AISEHYEQY
TRBV6-1	.	TRBJ2-7	ASSGGPGEQY
TRBV29-1	.	TRBJ1-1	SLRTGRDTEAF
TRBV12-3/TRBV12-4	TRBD1	TRBJ1-5	ASSSPDRGPGQPQH
TRBV28	TRBD1	TRBJ2-3	ASSLSRTGVTRGTDTQY
TRBV2	.	TRBJ2-7	ASSGIDSVSYEQY
TRBV2	.	TRBJ2-7	ASSEARTPYEQY
TRBV9	.	TRBJ1-2	ASSHRQEYGYT
TRBV7-8	TRBD2	TRBJ2-3	ASARSGTSESQY
TRBV19	TRBD2	TRBJ2-1	ASRREGRYNEQF
TRBV6-1	TRBD1	TRBJ2-7	ASSERGQGAYEQY
TRBV11-2	.	TRBJ2-1	ASSAPMLAINEQF
TRBV7-3	.	TRBJ2-7	ASHLGTLYEQY
TRBV29-1	TRBD2	TRBJ2-1	SAGTSGNEQF
TRBV15	.	TRBJ2-1	ATSLGRGSYNEQF
TRBV7-2	.	TRBJ2-5	ASSPLLASETQY
TRBV6-1	TRBD2	TRBJ2-1	ASSEEAGGVNEQF
TRBV6-5	TRBD2	TRBJ2-3	ASSHQTSGRGDTQY
TRBV11-2	TRBD2	TRBJ2-5	ASSPFEGLAGGRETQY
TRBV4-1	.	TRBJ2-1	ASSQDQTGIIGPEQF
TRBV5-1	.	TRBJ2-3	ASSLNTDTQY
TRBV7-6	.	TRBJ1-1	ASSPAQNTEAF
TRBV5-1	TRBD1	TRBJ1-3	ASSYWTGSSGNTIY
TRBV28	.	TRBJ2-7	ASSLTVHGSEQY
TRBV20-1	.	TRBJ1-2	SARDRGSSYGYT